This is a list of T cell receptor beta chains from one sample in a study of response to subunit inactivated influenza vaccine. One entry per CDR3 protein results from TCRdb running MiXCR on the RT-PCR reads. The table records approximately 500,000 distinct CDR3 sequences, 13% of them present only once. The material was PBMCs from blood, obtained about 40 days after vaccination. These receptors all stem from a man aged 50 or older who received an inactivated influenza vaccine. CDR3s include the opening cysteine and the closing phenylalanine or tryptophan.

cdr3_length	v_call	cdr3_aa
14	TRBV5-1	CASSSGDRGGEQYF
17	TRBV11-2	CASSINSGTTSYNEQFF
12	TRBV20-1	CSARSGADTQYF
17	TRBV5-1	CASSLGSSAINWDTQYF
15	TRBV7-3	CASSLAPTLTDTQYF
14	TRBV7-9	CASSSSGGKNGYTF
15	TRBV7-9	CASSTTVSGTDTQYF
13	TRBV4-3	CASSQELIDTQYF
17	TRBV6-5	CASSYSWGQGRNQPQHF
13	TRBV12-3/TRBV12-4	CASTPTAGPFQYF
16	TRBV7-9	CASSNGLAGVTDTQYF
14	TRBV3-1	CASSQDRGLSGYTF
12	TRBV6-5	CASSTLPGELFF
20	TRBV12-3/TRBV12-4	CASSLALKGLAGGRGETQYF
16	TRBV28	CASSPSGGVENTEAFF
14	TRBV4-1	CASSEYGLTDTQYF
13	TRBV20-1	CSALRDRVAPLHF
12	TRBV7-3	CASRFPYNEQFF
14	TRBV6-1	CASRRTGENSPLHF
14	TRBV11-2	CASSLSRGNSPLHF
16	TRBV28	CASSKIRLAGKETQYF
15	TRBV20-1	CSARRDQWGDYGYTF
14	TRBV6-1	CASRNGLSNQPQHF
16	TRBV20-1	CSARDLPGGNTGELFF